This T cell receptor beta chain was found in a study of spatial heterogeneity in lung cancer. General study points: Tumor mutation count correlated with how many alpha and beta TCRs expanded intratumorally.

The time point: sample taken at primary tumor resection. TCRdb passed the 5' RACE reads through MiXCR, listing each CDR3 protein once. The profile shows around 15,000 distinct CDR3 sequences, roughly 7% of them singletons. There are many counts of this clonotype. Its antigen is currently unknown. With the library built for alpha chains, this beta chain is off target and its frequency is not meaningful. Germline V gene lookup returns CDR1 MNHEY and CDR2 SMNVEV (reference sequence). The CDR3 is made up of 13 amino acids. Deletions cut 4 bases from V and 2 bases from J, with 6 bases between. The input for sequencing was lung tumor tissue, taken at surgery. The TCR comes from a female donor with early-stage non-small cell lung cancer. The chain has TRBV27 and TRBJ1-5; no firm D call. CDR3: CASSYRGNQPQHF. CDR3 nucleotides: TGTGCCAGCAGTTATCGGGGCAATCAGCCCCAGCATTTT.